This entry concerns a single T cell receptor beta chain. What it binds is not known. This CDR3 is 17 amino acids long. Germline assignment: CDR1 SGDLS and CDR2 YYNGEE. V shed 3 bases and J 5 bases; nucleotides not matched to a gene: 11. Time point noted: baseline, week 1 (first vaccination visit). Stated treatment: pre-vaccination baseline after standard-of-care therapy. Each tumor in the donors was a new WHO grade 3 or 4 astrocytoma, IDH1-mutant and ATRX-lost. The data stem from a study of a mutant IDH1 vaccine in newly diagnosed glioma. Study in general: Therapy received beforehand was radiotherapy, temozolomide, or both, with most patients given both.

Study outcomes and limitations: Evidence of vaccine-induced immune responses was documented in approximately 93% of patients. It seemed that pseudoprogression was not linked to changes in the top peripheral T cell clonotypes.

This table comes from immunoSEQ multiplex PCR, and its TCRdb copy is limited to in-frame clones, with some not included. Among about 54,000 clones listed, roughly 80% were seen once. J is TRBJ1-4 and V is TRBV9; TRBD1 matches at 9 bases. This receptor was taken from a man aged 18 to 29 with glioma. The sample consisted of PBMCs, taken from a glioma patient treated with radiotherapy, temozolomide or both. The CDR3: CASSGDVGTGINEKLFF. The CDR3 region has the DNA TGTGCCAGCAGCGGAGACGTAGGGACAGGGATAAATGAAAAACTGTTTTTT.